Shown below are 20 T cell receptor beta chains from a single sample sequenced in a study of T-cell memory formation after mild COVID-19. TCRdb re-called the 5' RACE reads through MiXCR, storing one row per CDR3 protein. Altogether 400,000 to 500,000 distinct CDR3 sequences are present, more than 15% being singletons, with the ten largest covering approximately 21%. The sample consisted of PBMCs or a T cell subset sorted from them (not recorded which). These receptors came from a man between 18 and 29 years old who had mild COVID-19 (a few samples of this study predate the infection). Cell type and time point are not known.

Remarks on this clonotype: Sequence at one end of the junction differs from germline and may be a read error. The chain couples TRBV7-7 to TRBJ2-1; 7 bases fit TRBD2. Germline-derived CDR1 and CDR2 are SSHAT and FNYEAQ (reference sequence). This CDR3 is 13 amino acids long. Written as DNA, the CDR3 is TGTGCTAGCAGCGGAGGGGAGGGGAATGAGCAGTTCTTC. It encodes CASSGGEGNEQFF. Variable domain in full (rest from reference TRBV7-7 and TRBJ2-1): GAGVSQSPRYKVTKRGQDVTLRCDPISSHATLYWYQQALGQGPEFLTYFNYEAQPDKSGLPSDRFSAERPEGSISTLTIQRTEQRDSAMYRCASSGGEGNEQFFGPGTRLTVL.

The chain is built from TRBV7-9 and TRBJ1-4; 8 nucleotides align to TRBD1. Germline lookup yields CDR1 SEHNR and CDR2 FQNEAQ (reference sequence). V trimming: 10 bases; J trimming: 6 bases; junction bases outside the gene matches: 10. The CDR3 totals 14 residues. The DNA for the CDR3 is TGTGCCATTACCTCCGACAGGGGTTATGAAAAACTGTTTTTT. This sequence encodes CAITSDRGYEKLFF.

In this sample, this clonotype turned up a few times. CDR3 nucleotide sequence: TGCGCCAGCAGCTTGGCCCCCGAGGGTGTCAACGAGCAGTACTTC. Its protein product is CASSLAPEGVNEQYF. The chain links TRBV5-1 to TRBJ2-7, with a tentative D call TRBD2 (5 bases). The length of the CDR3 is 15 residues. Deletions cut 0 bases from V and 5 bases from J, with 15 bases between. The germline gives CDR1 SGHRS, CDR2 YFSETQ.

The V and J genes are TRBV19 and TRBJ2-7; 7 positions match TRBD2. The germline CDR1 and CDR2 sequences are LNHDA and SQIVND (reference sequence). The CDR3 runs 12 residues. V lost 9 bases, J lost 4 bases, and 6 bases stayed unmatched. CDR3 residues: CARSGEEYEQYV. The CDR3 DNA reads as TGTGCCAGAAGCGGGGAAGAGTACGAGCAGTACGTC.

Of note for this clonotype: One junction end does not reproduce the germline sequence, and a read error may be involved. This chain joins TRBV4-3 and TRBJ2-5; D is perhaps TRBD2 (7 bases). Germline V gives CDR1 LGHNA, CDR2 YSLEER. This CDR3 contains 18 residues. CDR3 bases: TGCTCCAGCAGCCAAGACGGGGGGCAATTGAGCAATCAAGAGACCCAGTACTTC. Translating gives CSSSQDGGQLSNQETQYF.

Here the CDR3 reads CASSQDPGDEQYF. For the CDR3, the DNA is TGTGCCAGCAGCCAAGATCCTGGGGACGAGCAGTACTTC. The V and J genes are TRBV3-1 and TRBJ2-7; D is unresolved. Trimming cost V 0 bases and J 5 bases, with 8 bases left between them. CDR3 length: 13 residues. CDR1 LGHDT and CDR2 YNNKEL come from the germline V gene (reference sequence).

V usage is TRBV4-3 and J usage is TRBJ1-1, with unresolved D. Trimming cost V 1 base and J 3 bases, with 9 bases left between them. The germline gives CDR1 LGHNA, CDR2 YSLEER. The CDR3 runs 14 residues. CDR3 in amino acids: CASSQVIGYTEAFF. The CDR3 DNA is TGCGCCAGCAGCCAAGTCATAGGGTACACTGAAGCTTTCTTT.

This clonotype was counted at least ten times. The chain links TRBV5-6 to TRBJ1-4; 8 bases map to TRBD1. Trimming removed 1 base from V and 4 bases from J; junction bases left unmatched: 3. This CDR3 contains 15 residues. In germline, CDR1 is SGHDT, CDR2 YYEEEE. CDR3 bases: TGTGCCAGCAGCTTGACGACAGGGGATAATGAAAAACTGTTTTTT. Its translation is CASSLTTGDNEKLFF.

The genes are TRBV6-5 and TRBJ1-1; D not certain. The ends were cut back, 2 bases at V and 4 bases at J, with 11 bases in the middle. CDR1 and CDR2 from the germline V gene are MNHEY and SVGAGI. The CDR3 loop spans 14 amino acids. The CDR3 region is CASSYGVPSTEAFF. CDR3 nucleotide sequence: TGTGCCAGCAGTTACGGCGTACCGAGCACTGAAGCTTTCTTT.

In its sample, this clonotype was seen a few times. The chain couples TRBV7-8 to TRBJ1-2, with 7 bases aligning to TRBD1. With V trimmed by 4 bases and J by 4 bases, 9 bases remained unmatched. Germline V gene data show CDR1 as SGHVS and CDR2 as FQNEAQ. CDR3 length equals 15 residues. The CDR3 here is CASSSDRSIGYGYTF. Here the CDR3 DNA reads TGTGCCAGCAGCTCGGACAGGTCGATCGGCTATGGCTACACCTTC.

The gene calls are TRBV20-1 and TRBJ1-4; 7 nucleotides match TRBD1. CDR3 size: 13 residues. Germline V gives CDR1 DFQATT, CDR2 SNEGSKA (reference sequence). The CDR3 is CGLQGFVSEKLFF. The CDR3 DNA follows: TGCGGGCTACAGGGGTTCGTGAGTGAAAAACTGTTTTTT.

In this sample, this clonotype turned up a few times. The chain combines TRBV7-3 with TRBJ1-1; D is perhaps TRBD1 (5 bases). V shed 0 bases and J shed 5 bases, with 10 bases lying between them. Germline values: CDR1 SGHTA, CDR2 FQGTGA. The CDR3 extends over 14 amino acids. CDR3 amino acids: CASSLTGVGTEAFF. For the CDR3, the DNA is TGTGCCAGCAGCTTAACGGGGGTAGGGACTGAAGCTTTCTTT. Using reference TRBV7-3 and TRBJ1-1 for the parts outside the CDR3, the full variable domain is GAGVSQTPSNKVTEKGKYVELRCDPISGHTALYWYRQSLGQGPEFLIYFQGTGAADDSGLPNDRFFAVRPEGSVSTLKIQRTERGDSAVYLCASSLTGVGTEAFFGQGTRLTVV.

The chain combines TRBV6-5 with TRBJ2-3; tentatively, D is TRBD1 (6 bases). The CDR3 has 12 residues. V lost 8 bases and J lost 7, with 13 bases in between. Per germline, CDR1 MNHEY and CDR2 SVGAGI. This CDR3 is CASRTRGNTQYF. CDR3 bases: TGTGCCAGCCGAACCAGGGGAAATACGCAGTATTTT.

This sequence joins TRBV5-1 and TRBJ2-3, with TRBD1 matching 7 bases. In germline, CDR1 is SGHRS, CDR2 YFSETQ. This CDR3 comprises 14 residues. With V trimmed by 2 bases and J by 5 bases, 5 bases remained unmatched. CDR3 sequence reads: CASSLGQDGDTQYF. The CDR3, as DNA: TGCGCCAGCAGCTTAGGACAGGACGGAGATACGCAGTATTTT.

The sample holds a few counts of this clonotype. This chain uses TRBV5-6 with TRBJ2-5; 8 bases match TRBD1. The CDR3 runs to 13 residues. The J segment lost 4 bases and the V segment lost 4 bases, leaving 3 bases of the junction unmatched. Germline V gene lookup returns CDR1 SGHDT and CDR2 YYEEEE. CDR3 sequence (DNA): TGTGCCAGCAGCCGGGACAGGCGAGAGACCCAGTACTTC. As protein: CASSRDRRETQYF.

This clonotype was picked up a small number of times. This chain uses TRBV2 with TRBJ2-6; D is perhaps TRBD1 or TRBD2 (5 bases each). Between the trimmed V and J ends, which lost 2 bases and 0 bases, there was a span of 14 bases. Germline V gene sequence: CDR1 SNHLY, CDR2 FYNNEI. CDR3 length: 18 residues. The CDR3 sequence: CASSEWGSFYSGANVLTF. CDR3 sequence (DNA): TGTGCCAGCAGTGAATGGGGGTCGTTTTACTCTGGGGCCAACGTCCTGACTTTC.

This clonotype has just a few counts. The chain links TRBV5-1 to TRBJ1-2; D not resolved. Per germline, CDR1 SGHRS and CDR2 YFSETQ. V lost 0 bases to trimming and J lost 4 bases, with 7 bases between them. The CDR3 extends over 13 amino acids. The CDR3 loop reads CASSLGSVYGYTF. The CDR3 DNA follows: TGCGCCAGCAGCTTGGGGTCAGTCTATGGCTACACCTTC.

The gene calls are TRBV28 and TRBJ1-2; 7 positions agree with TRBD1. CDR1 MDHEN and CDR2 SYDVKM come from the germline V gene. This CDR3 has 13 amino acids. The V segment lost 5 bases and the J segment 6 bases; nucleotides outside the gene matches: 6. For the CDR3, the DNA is TGTGCCAGCAGTCCCTGGGACAGAGATGGCTACACCTTC. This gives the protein CASSPWDRDGYTF.

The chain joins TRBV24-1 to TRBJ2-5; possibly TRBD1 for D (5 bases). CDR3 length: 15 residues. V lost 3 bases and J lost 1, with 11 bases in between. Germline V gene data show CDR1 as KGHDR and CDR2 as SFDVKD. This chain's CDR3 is CATSDPGHLQETQYF. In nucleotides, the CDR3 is TGTGCCACCAGTGATCCTGGACACCTCCAAGAGACCCAGTACTTC.

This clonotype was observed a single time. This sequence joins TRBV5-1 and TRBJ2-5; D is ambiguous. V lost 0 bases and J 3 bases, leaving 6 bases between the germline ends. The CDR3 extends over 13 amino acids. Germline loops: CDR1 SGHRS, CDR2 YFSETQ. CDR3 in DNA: TGCGCCAGCAGCTTGGGTCCGGAAGAGACCCAGTACTTC. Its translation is CASSLGPEETQYF.